Sequencing of this T cell receptor beta chain was carried out in a study of blood T cell repertoires in COVID-19. Study-level background: Donors in the United States, Italy and Spain gave samples during acute or convalescent COVID-19. T cells, B-cell-depleted T cells, or PBMCs supplied cDNA or gDNA.

The CDR3 contains 14 residues. CDR1 and CDR2 from the germline V gene are MNHEY and SVGAGI. The V and J ends lost 8 bases and 7 bases, in that order; junction bases with no gene match: 10. Original methodology: From reference gene primer amplification, estimates of nucleated cell counts were derived. Sequencing used immunoSEQ multiplex PCR; TCRdb keeps in-frame clones, though not all of them. That table supplies the V and J calls and clone size; D and trimming were determined from the DNA. The repertoire holds 100,000 to 150,000 clones, with 85% as singletons. V gene TRBV6-5 combines with J gene TRBJ1-5; TRBD1 aligns across 8 bases. Sequencing was carried out using peripheral blood. This clonotype was sampled from an elderly man with active or convalescent COVID-19. CDR3 protein: CASQGRGQRQPQHF. The CDR3, as DNA: TGTGCCAGCCAAGGCAGGGGGCAGCGACAGCCCCAGCATTTT.